This TCR beta chain was retrieved from a study of OX40 agonist ivuxolimab in advanced cancers. Overall study: An anti-OX40 (CD134) antibody with agonistic activity, ivuxolimab, was administered to patients. Every 2 weeks, ivuxolimab was infused into the patients intravenously at between 0.01 and 10 mg/kg.

Clones were read by immunoSEQ multiplex PCR, and TCRdb kept only the in-frame ones, dropping some. The sample holds approximately 23,000 clones, 65% to 90% seen once. There are 11 residues in the CDR3. Trimming took off 11 bases at V and 4 bases at J, with 8 bases between the two ends. Germline assignment: CDR1 SEHNR and CDR2 FQNEAQ (reference sequence). V usage is TRBV7-9 and J usage is TRBJ2-2; D gene ambiguous. The clonotype originates from an adult with an advanced solid tumor such as melanoma, head and neck, liver or kidney cancer. This specimen consisted of CD4+ or CD8+ T cells sorted from blood, obtained in a trial of the OX40 agonist ivuxolimab. The CDR3 nucleotides are TGTGCCTATGTGGGCACCGGGGAGCTGTTTTTT. It codes for CAYVGTGELFF. The whole variable domain, remainder taken from reference TRBV7-9 and TRBJ2-2, is DTGVSQNPRHKITKRGQNVTFRCDPISEHNRLYWYRQTLGQGPEFLTYFQNEAQLEKSRLLSDRFSAERPKGSFSTLEIQRTEQGDSAMYLCAYVGTGELFFGEGSRLTVL.